These T cell receptor beta chains were read from a single sample in a study of control samples from healthy donors and cancer patients. Assay: immunoSEQ multiplex PCR; the TCRdb copy retains only in-frame clones and omits some. The table lists about 84,000 clones, 80% to 90% of them singletons. The sequenced sample was PBMCs. The receptors come from a man aged 55 to 69 with head and neck cancer. Both conserved end residues are part of each CDR3. Fields, in order: V gene, J gene, CDR3 protein.

V gene: TRBV25-1; J gene: TRBJ2-7; CDR3 protein: CASSDTGQGRAYEQYF
V gene: TRBV19; J gene: TRBJ1-5; CDR3 protein: CASSGTGFQPQHF
V gene: TRBV2; J gene: TRBJ1-4; CDR3 protein: CASSEFGQGMGEKLFF
V gene: TRBV11-2; J gene: TRBJ1-1; CDR3 protein: CASSLQGTEAFF
V gene: TRBV5-4; J gene: TRBJ2-1; CDR3 protein: CASSLPHGGSRGNEQFF
V gene: TRBV20-1; J gene: TRBJ1-5; CDR3 protein: CSASEPASNQPQHF
V gene: TRBV2; J gene: TRBJ1-1; CDR3 protein: CASSVRGRSTEAFF
V gene: TRBV5-6; J gene: TRBJ1-6; CDR3 protein: CASSLAGFSYNSPLHF
V gene: TRBV6-2/TRBV6-3; J gene: TRBJ2-3; CDR3 protein: CASSYPTMHTQYF
V gene: TRBV6-2/TRBV6-3; J gene: TRBJ2-5; CDR3 protein: CASSDRLAGQETQYF